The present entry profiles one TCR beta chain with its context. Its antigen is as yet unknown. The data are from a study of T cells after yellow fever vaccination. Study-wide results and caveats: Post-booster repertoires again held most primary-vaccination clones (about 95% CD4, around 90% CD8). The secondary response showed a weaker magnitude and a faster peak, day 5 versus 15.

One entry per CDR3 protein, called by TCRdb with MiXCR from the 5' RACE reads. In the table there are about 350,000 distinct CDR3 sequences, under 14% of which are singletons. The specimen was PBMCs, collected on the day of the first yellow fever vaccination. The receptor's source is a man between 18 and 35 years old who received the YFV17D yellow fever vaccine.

The CDR3: CASSLGTATNYGYTF. The CDR3 coding sequence is TGTGCCAGCAGCTTAGGGACAGCTACTAACTATGGCTACACCTTC. This chain links TRBV7-9 with TRBJ1-2; tentatively, D is TRBD1 (6 bases). CDR3 length: 15 residues. Germline V CDR1 and CDR2: SEHNR, FQNEAQ (reference sequence). Trimming removed 1 base from V and 0 bases from J, with 9 bases in between.